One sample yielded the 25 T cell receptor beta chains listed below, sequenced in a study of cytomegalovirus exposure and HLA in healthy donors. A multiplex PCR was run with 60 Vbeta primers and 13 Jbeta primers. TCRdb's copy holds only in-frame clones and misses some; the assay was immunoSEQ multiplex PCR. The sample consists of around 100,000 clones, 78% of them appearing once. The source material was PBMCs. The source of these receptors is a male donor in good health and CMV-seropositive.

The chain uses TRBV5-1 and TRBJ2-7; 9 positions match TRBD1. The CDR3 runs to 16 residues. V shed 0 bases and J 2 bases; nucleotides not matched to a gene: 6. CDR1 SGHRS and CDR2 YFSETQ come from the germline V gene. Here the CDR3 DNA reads TGCGCCAGCAGCTTGGAGTTTGGACAGGGGACCTACGAGCAGTACTTC. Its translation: CASSLEFGQGTYEQYF.

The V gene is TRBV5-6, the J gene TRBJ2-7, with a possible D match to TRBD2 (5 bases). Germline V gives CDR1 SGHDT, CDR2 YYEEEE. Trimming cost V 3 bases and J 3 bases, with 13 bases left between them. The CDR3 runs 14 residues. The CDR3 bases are TGTGCCAGCAGCTCCGAAGGAGCGGTCTACGAGCAGTACTTC. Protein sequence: CASSSEGAVYEQYF.

CDR3 amino acids: CASSTTSGSTDTQYF. The CDR3 region has the DNA TGTGCCAGCAGCACTACTAGCGGGAGCACAGATACGCAGTATTTT. The chain is built from TRBV13 and TRBJ2-3; 9 bases align to TRBD2. V lost 5 bases, J lost 0 bases, and 3 bases stayed unmatched. Germline assignment: CDR1 PRHDT and CDR2 FYEKMQ (reference sequence). The CDR3 has 15 residues.

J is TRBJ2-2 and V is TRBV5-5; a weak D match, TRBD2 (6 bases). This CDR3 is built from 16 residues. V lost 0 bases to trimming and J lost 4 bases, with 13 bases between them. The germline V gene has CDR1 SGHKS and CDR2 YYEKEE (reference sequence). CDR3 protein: CASSLEAVRGTGELFF. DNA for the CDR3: TGTGCCAGCAGCTTGGAGGCGGTGCGGGGCACCGGGGAGCTGTTTTTT.

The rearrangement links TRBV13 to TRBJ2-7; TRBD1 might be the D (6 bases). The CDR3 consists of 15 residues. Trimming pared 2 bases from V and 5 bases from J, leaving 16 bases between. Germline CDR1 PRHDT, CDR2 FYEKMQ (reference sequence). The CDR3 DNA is TGTGCCAGCAGCTTAACGCCCGCAGGGGATGACGAGCAGTACTTC. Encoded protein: CASSLTPAGDDEQYF.

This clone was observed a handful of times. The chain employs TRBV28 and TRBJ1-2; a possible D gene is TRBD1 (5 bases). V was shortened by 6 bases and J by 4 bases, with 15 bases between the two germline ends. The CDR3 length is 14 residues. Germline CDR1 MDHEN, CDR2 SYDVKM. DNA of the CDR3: TGTGCCAGCAGCCCAACAGGTCCCATCTATGGCTACACCTTC. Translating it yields CASSPTGPIYGYTF.

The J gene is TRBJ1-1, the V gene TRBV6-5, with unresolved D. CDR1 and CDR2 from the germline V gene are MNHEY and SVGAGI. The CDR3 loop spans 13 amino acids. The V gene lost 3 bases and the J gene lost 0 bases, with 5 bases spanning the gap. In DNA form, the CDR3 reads TGTGCCAGCAGTTATTCAGTGAACACTGAAGCTTTCTTT. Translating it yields CASSYSVNTEAFF.

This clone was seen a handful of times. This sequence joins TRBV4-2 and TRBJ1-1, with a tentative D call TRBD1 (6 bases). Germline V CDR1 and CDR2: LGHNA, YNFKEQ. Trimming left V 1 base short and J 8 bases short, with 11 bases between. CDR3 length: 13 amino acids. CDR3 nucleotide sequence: TGTGCCAGCAGCCAAGGGGGGCGGGTAGAAGCTTTCTTT. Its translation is CASSQGGRVEAFF.

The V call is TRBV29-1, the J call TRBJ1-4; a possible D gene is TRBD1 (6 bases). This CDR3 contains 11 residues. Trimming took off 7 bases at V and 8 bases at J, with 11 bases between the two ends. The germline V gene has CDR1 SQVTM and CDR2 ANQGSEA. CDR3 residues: CSAGGREKLFF. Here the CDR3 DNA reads TGCAGCGCGGGGGGCAGGGAAAAACTGTTTTTT. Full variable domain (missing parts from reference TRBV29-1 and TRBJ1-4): SAVISQKPSRDICQRGTSLTIQCQVDSQVTMMFWYRQQPGQSLTLIATANQGSEATYESGFVIDKFPISRPNLTFSTLTVSNMSPEDSSIYLCSAGGREKLFFGSGTQLSVL.

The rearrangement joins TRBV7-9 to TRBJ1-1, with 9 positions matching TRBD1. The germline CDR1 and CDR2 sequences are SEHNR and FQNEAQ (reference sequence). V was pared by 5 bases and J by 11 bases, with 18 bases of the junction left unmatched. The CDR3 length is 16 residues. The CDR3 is CASSNRDRAGRASAFF. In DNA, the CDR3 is TGTGCCAGCAGCAACCGGGACAGGGCAGGTCGTGCCTCGGCTTTCTTT.

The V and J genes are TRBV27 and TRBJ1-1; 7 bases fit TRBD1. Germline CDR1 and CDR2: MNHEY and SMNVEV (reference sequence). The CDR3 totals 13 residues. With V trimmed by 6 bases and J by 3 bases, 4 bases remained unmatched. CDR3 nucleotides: TGTGCCAGCAGCCAGACAGGGTACACTGAAGCTTTCTTT. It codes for CASSQTGYTEAFF.

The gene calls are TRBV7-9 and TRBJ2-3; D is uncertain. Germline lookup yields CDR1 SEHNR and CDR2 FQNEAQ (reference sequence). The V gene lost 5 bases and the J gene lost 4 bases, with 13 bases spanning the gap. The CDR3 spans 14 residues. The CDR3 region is CASSPTSRADTQYF. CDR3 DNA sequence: TGTGCCAGCAGCCCCACCTCCCGGGCAGATACGCAGTATTTT. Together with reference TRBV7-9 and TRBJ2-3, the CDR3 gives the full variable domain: DTGVSQNPRHKITKRGQNVTFRCDPISEHNRLYWYRQTLGQGPEFLTYFQNEAQLEKSRLLSDRFSAERPKGSFSTLEIQRTEQGDSAMYLCASSPTSRADTQYFGPGTRLTVL.

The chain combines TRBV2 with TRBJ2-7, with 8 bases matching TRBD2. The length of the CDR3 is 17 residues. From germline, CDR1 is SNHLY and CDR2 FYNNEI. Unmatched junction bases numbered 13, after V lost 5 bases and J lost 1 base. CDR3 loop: CASSLRGAGTRSYEQYF. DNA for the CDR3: TGTGCCAGCAGTCTACGTGGAGCCGGGACTAGATCCTACGAGCAGTACTTC.

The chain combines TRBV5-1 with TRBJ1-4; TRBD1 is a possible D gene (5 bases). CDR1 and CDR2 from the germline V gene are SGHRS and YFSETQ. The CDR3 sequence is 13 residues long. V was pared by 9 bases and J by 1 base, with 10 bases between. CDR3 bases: TGCGCCACCGCTAGGGGAACTAATGAAAAACTGTTTTTT. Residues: CATARGTNEKLFF.

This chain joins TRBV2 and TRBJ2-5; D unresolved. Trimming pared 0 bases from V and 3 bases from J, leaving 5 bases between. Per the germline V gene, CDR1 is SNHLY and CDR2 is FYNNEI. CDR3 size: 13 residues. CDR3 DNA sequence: TGTGCCAGCAGTGAAGCGAGAGAAGAGACCCAGTACTTC. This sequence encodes CASSEAREETQYF.

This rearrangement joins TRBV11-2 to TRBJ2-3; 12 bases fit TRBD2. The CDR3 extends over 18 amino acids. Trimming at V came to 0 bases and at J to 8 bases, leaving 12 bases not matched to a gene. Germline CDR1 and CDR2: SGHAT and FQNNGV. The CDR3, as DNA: TGTGCCAGCAGCTTAGATCCCGCGACTAGCGGGGGTAAAGGTACGCAGTATTTT. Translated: CASSLDPATSGGKGTQYF.

CDR3 sequence: CAWSPGTSGVYEQYF. The CDR3 DNA follows: TGTGCCTGGAGCCCCGGGACTAGCGGGGTCTACGAGCAGTACTTC. The chain couples TRBV30 to TRBJ2-7; 13 bases line up with TRBD2. V lost 3 bases, J lost 3 bases, and 5 bases stayed unmatched. CDR1 GTSNPN and CDR2 SVGIG come from the germline V gene (reference sequence). CDR3 length: 15 residues.

CDR3 nucleotide sequence: TGCAGCGGACTCACAGGGCGTGATACGCAGTATTTT. Its translation: CSGLTGRDTQYF. The rearrangement links TRBV29-1 to TRBJ2-3; weak D call: TRBD1 (6 bases). The V gene lost 7 bases and the J gene lost 6 bases, with 14 bases spanning the gap. CDR1 SQVTM and CDR2 ANQGSEA come from the germline V gene. The CDR3 spans 12 residues.

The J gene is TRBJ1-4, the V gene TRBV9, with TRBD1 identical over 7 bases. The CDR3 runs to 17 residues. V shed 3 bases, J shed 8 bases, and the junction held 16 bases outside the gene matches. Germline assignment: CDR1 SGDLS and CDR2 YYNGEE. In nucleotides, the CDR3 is TGTGCCAGCAGCGCCGGAAAAGACAGGGTGAAATGGGAAAAACTGTTTTTT. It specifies CASSAGKDRVKWEKLFF.

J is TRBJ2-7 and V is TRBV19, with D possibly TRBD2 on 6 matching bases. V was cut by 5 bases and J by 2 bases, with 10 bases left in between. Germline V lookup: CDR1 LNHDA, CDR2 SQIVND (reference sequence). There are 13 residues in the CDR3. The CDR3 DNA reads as TGTGCCAGTAGTCCGGGACTGACCTACGAGCAGTACTTC. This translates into CASSPGLTYEQYF.

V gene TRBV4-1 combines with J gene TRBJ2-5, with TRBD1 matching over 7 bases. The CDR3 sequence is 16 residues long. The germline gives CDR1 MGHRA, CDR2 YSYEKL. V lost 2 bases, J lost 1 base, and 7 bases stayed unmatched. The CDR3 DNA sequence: TGCGCCAGCAGCCAACCACCCGACAGGGTCCAAGAGACCCAGTACTTC. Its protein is CASSQPPDRVQETQYF.

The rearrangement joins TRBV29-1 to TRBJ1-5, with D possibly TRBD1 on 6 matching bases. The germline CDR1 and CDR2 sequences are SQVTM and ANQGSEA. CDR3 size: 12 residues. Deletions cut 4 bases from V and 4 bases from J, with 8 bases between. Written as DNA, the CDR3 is TGCAGCGTTGCGGACAGTAATCAGCCCCAGCATTTT. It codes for CSVADSNQPQHF.

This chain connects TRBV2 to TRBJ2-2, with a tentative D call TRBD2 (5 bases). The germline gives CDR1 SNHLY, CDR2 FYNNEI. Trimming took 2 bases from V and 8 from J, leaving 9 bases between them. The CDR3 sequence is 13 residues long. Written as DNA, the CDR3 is TGTGCCAGCAGTGAAACCCGAGGGGGGGAGCTGTTTTTT. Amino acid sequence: CASSETRGGELFF.

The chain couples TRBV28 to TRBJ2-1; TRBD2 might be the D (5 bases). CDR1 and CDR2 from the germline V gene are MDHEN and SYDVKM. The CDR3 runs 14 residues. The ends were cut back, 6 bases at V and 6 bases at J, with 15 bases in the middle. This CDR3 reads CASSRPVGSNEQFF. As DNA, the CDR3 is TGTGCCAGCAGCCGACCGGTAGGGAGCAATGAGCAGTTCTTC.

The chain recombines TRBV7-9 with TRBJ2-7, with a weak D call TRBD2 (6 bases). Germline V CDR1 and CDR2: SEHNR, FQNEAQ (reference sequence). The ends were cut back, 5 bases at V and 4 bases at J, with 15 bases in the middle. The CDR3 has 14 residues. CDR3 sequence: CASSPAGGLYEQYF. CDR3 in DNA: TGTGCCAGCAGCCCAGCCGGAGGGTTATACGAGCAGTACTTC.